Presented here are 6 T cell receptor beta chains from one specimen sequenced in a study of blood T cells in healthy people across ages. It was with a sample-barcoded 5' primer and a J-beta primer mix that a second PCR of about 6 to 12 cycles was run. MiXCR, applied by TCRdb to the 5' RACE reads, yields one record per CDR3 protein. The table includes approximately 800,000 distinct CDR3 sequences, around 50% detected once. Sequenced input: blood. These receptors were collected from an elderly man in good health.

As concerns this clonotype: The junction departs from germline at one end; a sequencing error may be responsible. The CDR3 protein is CAGSEMYQETQYF. CDR3 sequence (DNA): TGTGCCGGCAGTGAGATGTACCAAGAGACCCAGTACTTC. The rearrangement links TRBV12-3 or TRBV12-4 to TRBJ2-5; D is ambiguous. CDR3 length: 13 amino acids.

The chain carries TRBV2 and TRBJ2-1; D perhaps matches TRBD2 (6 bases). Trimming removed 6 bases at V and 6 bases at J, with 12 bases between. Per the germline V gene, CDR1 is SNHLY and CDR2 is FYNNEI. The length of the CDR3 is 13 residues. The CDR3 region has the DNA TGTGCCAGCAGCCGGGACGGGGGCAATGAGCAGTTCTTC. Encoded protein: CASSRDGGNEQFF.

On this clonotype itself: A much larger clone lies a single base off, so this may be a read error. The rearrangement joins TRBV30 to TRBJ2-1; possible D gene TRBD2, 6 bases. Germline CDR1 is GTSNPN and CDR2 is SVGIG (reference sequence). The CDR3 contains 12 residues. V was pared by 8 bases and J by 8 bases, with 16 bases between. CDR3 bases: TGTGCCGGGATTGCGGGAAGGTATGAGCAGTTCTTC. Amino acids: CAGIAGRYEQFF. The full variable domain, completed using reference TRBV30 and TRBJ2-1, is SQTIHQWPATLVQPVGSPLSLECTVEGTSNPNLYWYRQAAGRGLQLLFYSVGIGQISSEVPQNLSASRPQDRQFILSSKKLLLSDSGFYLCAGIAGRYEQFFGPGTRLTVL.

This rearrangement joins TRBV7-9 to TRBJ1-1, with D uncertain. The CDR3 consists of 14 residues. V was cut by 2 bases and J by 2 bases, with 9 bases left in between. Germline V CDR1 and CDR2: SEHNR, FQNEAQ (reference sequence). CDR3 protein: CASSLSGINTEAFF. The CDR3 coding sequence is TGTGCCAGCAGCTTATCTGGAATTAACACTGAAGCTTTCTTT.

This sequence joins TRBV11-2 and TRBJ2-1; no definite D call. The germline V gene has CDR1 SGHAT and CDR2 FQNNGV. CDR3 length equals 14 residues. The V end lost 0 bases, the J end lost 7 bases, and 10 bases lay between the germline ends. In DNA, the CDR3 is TGTGCCAGCAGCTTAGATGCCCTCTCTAATGAGCAGTTCTTC. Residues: CASSLDALSNEQFF.

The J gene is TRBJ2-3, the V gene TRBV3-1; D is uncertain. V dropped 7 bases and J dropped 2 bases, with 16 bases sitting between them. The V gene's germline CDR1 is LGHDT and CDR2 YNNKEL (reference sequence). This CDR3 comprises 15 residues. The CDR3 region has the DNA TGTGCCAGCACCCTCTGGACGCCGTACACAGATACGCAGTATTTT. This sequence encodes CASTLWTPYTDTQYF.